This T cell receptor beta chain was retrieved from a study of cytomegalovirus exposure and HLA in healthy donors. General study findings and limits: Most subjects had HLA-A and HLA-B alleles reportedly predicted accurately by TCR beta sequences.

The CDR3 totals 13 residues. The ends lost 8 bases at V and 6 bases at J; junction bases unmatched: 6. Per germline, CDR1 MNHNS and CDR2 SASEGT. Details on this clone: What it binds is not known.

The PCR had 60 Vbeta and 13 Jbeta primers. Data came from immunoSEQ multiplex PCR; TCRdb stores just in-frame clones and leaves some out. The table includes some 91,000 clones, around 77% detected once. The receptor was isolated from a middle-aged man in good health and CMV-seronegative. Sequenced input: PBMCs. The chain joins TRBV6-1 to TRBJ2-1; 8 positions agree with TRBD2. CDR3 loop: CASGLAAGNEQFF. The CDR3 DNA is TGTGCCAGCGGACTAGCCGCTGGCAATGAGCAGTTCTTC.